Below are 25 T cell receptor beta chains sequenced from a single sample in a study of control samples from healthy donors and cancer patients (dated by TCRdb to 2018 to 2020). Library method: the immunoSEQ multiplex PCR assay. The clones in this table, taken by TCRdb from immuneACCESS, are in-frame only. Not every clone is retained; where verified, under half of the shortfall comes from an unresolved V gene, and the cause of the rest is unknown. In all, the sample holds 40,000 to 50,000 clones, and approximately 94% of those were seen once. The ten biggest clones cover 20% to 30% of the sample. Sequenced sample: blood. The receptors were sampled from a man between 60 and 75 years old in good health.

The chain is built from TRBV2 and TRBJ2-7; D is ambiguous. V was clipped by 4 bases and J by 9 bases, with 4 bases between them. This CDR3 has 9 amino acids. Per germline, CDR1 SNHLY and CDR2 FYNNEI. CDR3 DNA sequence: TGTGCCAGCAGTGGGCCGCAGTACTTC. It yields the protein CASSGPQYF.

V and J are TRBV6-6 and TRBJ2-5; D is perhaps TRBD1 or TRBD2 (6 bases each). Trimming shortened V by 6 bases and J by 4 bases, and 18 bases separated the two germline ends. The CDR3 consists of 15 residues. Germline V gene lookup returns CDR1 MNHNY and CDR2 SVGAGI (reference sequence). The CDR3 sequence is CASSPWGREGETQYF. CDR3 nucleotide sequence: TGTGCCAGCAGCCCCTGGGGGCGGGAAGGAGAGACCCAGTACTTC.

V is TRBV6-2 or TRBV6-3 and J is TRBJ1-2, with no clear D. CDR3 length: 15 amino acids. Trimming left V 0 bases short and J 0 bases short, with 8 bases between. The germline CDR1 and CDR2 sequences are MNHEY and SVGEGT. CDR3 amino acids: CASSYSGSSNYGYTF. In nucleotides, the CDR3 is TGTGCCAGCAGTTACTCCGGGTCCTCTAACTATGGCTACACCTTC.

The chain joins TRBV6-1 to TRBJ2-2; D remains unclear. V lost 1 base to trimming and J lost 3 bases, with 6 bases between them. CDR3 length: 14 amino acids. Germline V gives CDR1 MNHNS, CDR2 SASEGT. For the CDR3, the DNA is TGTGCCAGCAGTGAAGGGCACCACACCGGGGAGCTGTTTTTT. It codes for CASSEGHHTGELFF.

V and J are TRBV24-1 and TRBJ1-2; 7 nucleotides align to TRBD1. The germline gives CDR1 KGHDR, CDR2 SFDVKD. CDR3 length: 17 amino acids. Unmatched junction bases numbered 12, after V lost 4 bases and J lost 2 bases. In nucleotides, the CDR3 is TGTGCCACCAGTGACCACGGACACCAGGGGGAAAACTATGGCTACACCTTC. This translates into CATSDHGHQGENYGYTF.

The chain carries TRBV9 and TRBJ2-7; D unclear. V was pared by 3 bases and J by 7 bases, with 17 bases between. CDR1 and CDR2 from the germline V gene are SGDLS and YYNGEE. CDR3 length: 14 amino acids. The CDR3 DNA sequence: TGTGCCAGCAGCGACGACATCTTAGGCGGAGAGCAGTACTTC. It encodes CASSDDILGGEQYF.

V and J are TRBV5-1 and TRBJ2-3, with 14 bases fitting TRBD2. The CDR3 runs to 15 residues. J was trimmed by 5 bases and V by 5 bases; bases with no gene match: 4. Germline V gene data show CDR1 as SGHRS and CDR2 as YFSETQ. The CDR3 region is CASSYGLAGGDTQYF. The CDR3 coding sequence is TGCGCCAGCAGTTACGGACTAGCGGGAGGAGATACGCAGTATTTT.

This clone has more than one count but fewer than ten. CDR3 region: CAWKANTEAFF. The CDR3 nucleotides read TGTGCCTGGAAAGCAAACACTGAAGCTTTCTTT. The chain employs TRBV30 and TRBJ1-1; D is unresolved. The CDR3 extends over 11 amino acids. Per the germline V gene, CDR1 is GTSNPN and CDR2 is SVGIG (reference sequence). V lost 4 bases and J lost 2, with 5 bases in between.

V gene TRBV18 combines with J gene TRBJ1-1; D is ambiguous. The CDR3 runs 14 residues. Germline V CDR1 and CDR2: KGHSH, LQKENI. Trimming took off 3 bases at V and 5 bases at J, with 13 bases between the two ends. CDR3 region: CASSPSEGRTEAFF. CDR3 sequence (DNA): TGTGCCAGCTCACCCAGTGAAGGGAGGACTGAAGCTTTCTTT.

The chain links TRBV27 to TRBJ1-6; D not certain. The CDR3 is 15 amino acids. Germline V lookup: CDR1 MNHEY, CDR2 SMNVEV (reference sequence). V lost 5 bases, J lost 7 bases, and 15 bases lay in between. CDR3 nucleotides: TGTGCCAGCAGTGACCGGGCTCCAATGAATTCACCCCTCCACTTT. Its protein is CASSDRAPMNSPLHF.

The chain joins TRBV11-1 to TRBJ2-7; D unclear. The V gene's germline CDR1 is SGHAT and CDR2 FQDESV (reference sequence). The CDR3 runs 12 residues. V dropped 5 bases and J dropped 6 bases, with 11 bases sitting between them. The CDR3 region is CASSKRPGEQYF. Here the CDR3 DNA reads TGTGCCAGCAGCAAACGGCCGGGCGAGCAGTACTTC.

V gene TRBV3-1 (or the pseudogene TRBV3-2) combines with J gene TRBJ2-1, with unresolved D. The CDR3 consists of 14 residues. CDR1 is LGHDT, CDR2 YNNKEL, per germline (reference sequence). The V gene lost 1 base and the J gene lost 5 bases, with 9 bases spanning the gap. DNA for the CDR3: TGTGCCAGCAGCCAAGTTGAGGCGAACAATGAGCAGTTCTTC. This translates into CASSQVEANNEQFF.

J is TRBJ2-5 and V is TRBV3-1 (or the pseudogene TRBV3-2), with 11 bases aligning to TRBD2. Looked up from germline, CDR1 is LGHDT and CDR2 is YNNKEL (reference sequence). This CDR3 is built from 16 residues. With V trimmed by 4 bases and J by 2 bases, 6 bases remained unmatched. The CDR3 spells CASSLLAGVPQETQYF. The CDR3 DNA sequence: TGTGCCAGCAGCCTACTAGCGGGAGTGCCTCAAGAGACCCAGTACTTC.

The CDR3 DNA follows: TGTGCCAGCAGCTTGGACCCTTTAGCGGGCAATGAGCAGTTCTTC. It specifies CASSLDPLAGNEQFF. V usage is TRBV5-4 and J usage is TRBJ2-1; TRBD2 matches 7 bases. V lost 0 bases, J lost 6 bases, and 6 bases stayed unmatched. Germline V gene lookup returns CDR1 SGHNT and CDR2 YYREEE (reference sequence). This CDR3 region has 15 residues.

The J gene is TRBJ1-5, the V gene TRBV19; D gene uncertain. V lost 0 bases and J lost 0, with 9 bases in between. The CDR3 sequence is 16 residues long. In germline, CDR1 is LNHDA, CDR2 SQIVND (reference sequence). The CDR3 sequence: CASSIEHGNSNQPQHF. The CDR3 DNA sequence: TGTGCCAGTAGTATAGAACACGGCAATAGCAATCAGCCCCAGCATTTT.

For the CDR3, the DNA is TGTGCCAGCAGCCAGCGACCCCCGGGACAGGGGGCCTACGAGCAGTACTTC. Translated: CASSQRPPGQGAYEQYF. The rearrangement joins TRBV3-1 (or the pseudogene TRBV3-2) to TRBJ2-7, with 11 bases lining up with TRBD1. This CDR3 comprises 17 residues. Germline lookup yields CDR1 LGHDT and CDR2 YNNKEL (reference sequence). V shed 3 bases and J 2 bases; nucleotides not matched to a gene: 9.

The V call is TRBV7-9, the J call TRBJ2-7; 9 bases match TRBD1. From germline, CDR1 is SEHNR and CDR2 FQNEAQ (reference sequence). With V trimmed by 0 bases and J by 5 bases, 5 bases remained unmatched. This CDR3 spans 15 amino acids. CDR3 bases: TGTGCCAGCAGCTTAGCGGACAGGGGTATTCACGAGCAGTACTTC. It yields the protein CASSLADRGIHEQYF.

The V and J genes are TRBV6-5 and TRBJ1-6; D is possibly TRBD1 (6 bases). The CDR3 sequence is 14 residues long. In germline, CDR1 is MNHEY, CDR2 SVGAGI. The V and J ends lost 4 bases and 8 bases respectively, with 12 bases between them. The CDR3 loop is CASSWTVVDSPLHF. The CDR3 coding sequence is TGTGCCAGCAGTTGGACAGTTGTTGATTCACCCCTCCACTTT.

The table lists this clone with a count of one. The chain combines TRBV14 with TRBJ2-5; D is possibly TRBD1 or TRBD2 (5 bases each). The germline V gene has CDR1 SGHDN and CDR2 FVKESK. This CDR3 region has 14 residues. V was trimmed by 2 bases and J by 7 bases, leaving 14 bases between them. The CDR3 protein is CASSQTGPVGTQYF. DNA for the CDR3: TGTGCCAGCAGCCAAACGGGACCGGTTGGGACCCAGTACTTC. Drawing the rest from reference TRBV14 and TRBJ2-5, the complete variable domain is EAGVTQFPSHSVIEKGQTVTLRCDPISGHDNLYWYRRVMGKEIKFLLHFVKESKQDESGMPNNRFLAERTGGTYSTLKVQPAELEDSGVYFCASSQTGPVGTQYFGPGTRLLVL.

The gene calls are TRBV7-3 and TRBJ2-1; 9 bases map to TRBD2. J lost 8 bases, V lost 6 bases, and 14 bases had no gene match. CDR1 and CDR2 (germline): SGHTA, FQGTGA. The length of the CDR3 is 16 residues. CDR3 bases: TGTGCCAGCAGACCCCATAGCGGGAGTGAAAGGGATGAGCAGTTCTTC. Encoded protein: CASRPHSGSERDEQFF.

This clone was seen just once. The chain carries TRBV27 and TRBJ1-5, with D tentatively TRBD1 (5 bases). The CDR3 has 16 residues. Trimming cost V 3 bases and J 2 bases, with 14 bases left between them. Germline CDR1 is MNHEY and CDR2 is SMNVEV (reference sequence). This CDR3 is CASSLEGRAGNQPQHF. The CDR3 DNA reads as TGTGCCAGCAGTTTGGAGGGGCGGGCCGGCAATCAGCCCCAGCATTTT.

The gene calls are TRBV29-1 and TRBJ1-2, with 9 bases lining up with TRBD1. The CDR3 has 14 residues. Germline CDR1 reads SQVTM; CDR2 reads ANQGSEA. V trimming: 5 bases; J trimming: 1 base; junction bases outside the gene matches: 5. The CDR3 coding sequence is TGCAGCGTTCAAGGGACAGGGCGTAACTATGGCTACACCTTC. Protein: CSVQGTGRNYGYTF. The whole variable domain, remainder taken from reference TRBV29-1 and TRBJ1-2, is SAVISQKPSRDICQRGTSLTIQCQVDSQVTMMFWYRQQPGQSLTLIATANQGSEATYESGFVIDKFPISRPNLTFSTLTVSNMSPEDSSIYLCSVQGTGRNYGYTFGSGTRLTVV.

The CDR3 nucleotides read TGTGCCAGCAGCGTAGGAGGCGGGGGGGGCCAAGAGACCCAGTACTTC. Amino acids: CASSVGGGGGQETQYF. This chain uses TRBV9 with TRBJ2-5, with 9 bases matching TRBD2. V dropped 0 bases and J dropped 1; count of bases not matched to a gene: 4. From germline, CDR1 is SGDLS and CDR2 YYNGEE. This CDR3 has 16 residues.

This rearrangement joins TRBV11-2 to TRBJ2-1, with no clear D. This CDR3 is 14 amino acids long. CDR1 and CDR2 from the germline V gene are SGHAT and FQNNGV. V dropped 2 bases and J dropped 0 bases, with 5 bases sitting between them. The CDR3 loop is CASSLTSSYNEQFF. CDR3 coding DNA: TGTGCCAGCAGCTTAACGAGCTCCTACAATGAGCAGTTCTTC.

This clone was detected a few times. The chain joins TRBV30 to TRBJ1-4; tentative D call: TRBD1 (5 bases). Between the trimmed V and J ends, which lost 8 bases and 4 bases, there was a span of 11 bases. Germline V gene data show CDR1 as GTSNPN and CDR2 as SVGIG (reference sequence). The CDR3 covers 12 residues. CDR3 loop: CAGDGYNEKLFF. DNA for the CDR3: TGTGCCGGGGACGGATATAATGAAAAACTGTTTTTT.